Reported below is one TCR beta chain. These data are taken from a study of identical twins. TCRdb processed the 5' RACE reads anew with MiXCR; each CDR3 protein has one entry. The sample lists 350,000 to 500,000 distinct CDR3 sequences; around a sixth were seen once. V gave up 1 base and J gave up 4 bases, with 13 bases separating them. Germline lookup yields CDR1 SEHNR and CDR2 FQNEAQ (reference sequence). The CDR3 runs 16 residues. All donors were healthy Caucasians. Sequenced: naive T cells sorted from blood. The chain recombines TRBV7-9 with TRBJ2-2; D might be TRBD2 (8 bases). This clonotype was sampled from a man aged 45-65 years in good health. CDR3 in DNA: TGTGCCAGCAGCTTAGGAGCGGGGGACAGCACCGGGGAGCTGTTTTTT. It yields the protein CASSLGAGDSTGELFF. Full variable domain (rest looked up from reference TRBV7-9 and TRBJ2-2): DTGVSQNPRHKITKRGQNVTFRCDPISEHNRLYWYRQTLGQGPEFLTYFQNEAQLEKSRLLSDRFSAERPKGSFSTLEIQRTEQGDSAMYLCASSLGAGDSTGELFFGEGSRLTVL.